These 31 T cell receptor beta chains originate from one sample sequenced in a study of beta chain features in type 1 diabetes (dated by TCRdb to the late 2010s). The antigens for these receptors are not known. Summary of the overall study and its limitations: Type 1 diabetes patients showed a moderate but significant shortening of TCRB CDR3 length in all four CD4+ subsets.

Libraries were prepared through the immunoSEQ multiplex PCR assay. The entire amount of isolated RNA was reverse transcribed using the High Capacity cDNA Reverse Transcription Kit, so the sequenced TCRB transcripts were expressed ones. Entries here come from immuneACCESS through TCRdb and include only in-frame sequences with V and J called. Some clones fail to appear in such tables; in the studies checked, an unresolved V gene covers under half of the shortfall, and the cause of the remainder is unknown. This sample comprises approximately 360,000 clones, approximately 12% of them detected only once. In total, the top ten clones hold 0.008% to 0.011% of the sample. Sequenced material: naive CD4+ T cells from blood. Read against the paper, the sample's cell subset or site label means: true naive CD4+ T cells. The source of these receptors is a woman in her late teens or twenties with type 1 diabetes.

This clone was seen only a few times. The V gene is TRBV5-1, the J gene TRBJ1-1, with D possibly being TRBD1 (6 bases). V was trimmed by 4 bases and J by 4 bases, leaving 20 bases between them. The CDR3 extends over 16 amino acids. Germline CDR1 SGHRS, CDR2 YFSETQ. In DNA form, the CDR3 reads TGCGCCAGCAGCAAAGGCGCGGGGGCCATTGGCACTGAAGCTTTCTTT. This sequence encodes CASSKGAGAIGTEAFF. Combining the CDR3 with reference TRBV5-1 and TRBJ1-1 gives the whole variable domain KAGVTQTPRYLIKTRGQQVTLSCSPISGHRSVSWYQQTPGQGLQFLFEYFSETQRNKGNFPGRFSGRQFSNSRSEMNVSTLELGDSALYLCASSKGAGAIGTEAFFGQGTRLTVV.

This clone appeared a few times. The chain has TRBV7-2 and TRBJ1-1; no clear D. CDR1 and CDR2 (germline): SGHTA, FQGNSA. With 4 bases removed from V and 5 bases from J, the gap between germline ends came to 17 bases. This CDR3 region has 15 residues. The CDR3 region has the DNA TGTGCCAGCAGCTCCCCGGACTCCCGGAGAACTGAAGCTTTCTTT. Its translation is CASSSPDSRRTEAFF.

This clone came up a few times. V usage is TRBV5-1 and J usage is TRBJ2-2; 9 nucleotides match TRBD1. The CDR3 extends over 16 amino acids. Germline V gives CDR1 SGHRS, CDR2 YFSETQ. J gave up 4 bases and V 4 bases, and 8 bases lay outside the gene matches. In DNA form, the CDR3 reads TGCGCCAGCAGCGTGTTACAGGGGGCAGGCACCGGGGAGCTGTTTTTT. This gives the protein CASSVLQGAGTGELFF.

This chain joins TRBV30 and TRBJ1-1; a weak D match, TRBD1 (5 bases). Germline assignment: CDR1 GTSNPN and CDR2 SVGIG (reference sequence). The ends were cut back, 2 bases at V and 1 base at J, with 5 bases in the middle. This CDR3 comprises 12 residues. CDR3 sequence reads: CAWSQGNTEAFF. The CDR3 DNA sequence: TGTGCCTGGAGTCAGGGGAACACTGAAGCTTTCTTT.

This clone has just a few counts. The chain couples TRBV6-5 to TRBJ1-2; no firm D call. Germline loops: CDR1 MNHEY, CDR2 SVGAGI. The V gene lost 0 bases and the J gene lost 0 bases, with 5 bases spanning the gap. The CDR3 runs to 14 residues. The CDR3 reads CASSYSVANYGYTF. The CDR3 coding sequence is TGTGCCAGCAGTTACTCGGTAGCTAACTATGGCTACACCTTC.

Concerning this clone itself: The identical CDR3 is also encoded by other nucleotide sequences in the sample. V is TRBV7-9 and J is TRBJ1-5; a weak D match, TRBD1 (6 bases). Germline V lookup: CDR1 SEHNR, CDR2 FQNEAQ (reference sequence). The V gene lost 4 bases and the J gene lost 4 bases, with 11 bases spanning the gap. This CDR3 has 14 residues. The CDR3 DNA sequence: TGTGCCAGCAGCTCCCAAGGGGGTAATCAGCCCCAGCATTTT. Its translation is CASSSQGGNQPQHF. The full variable domain, its missing parts supplied by reference TRBV7-9 and TRBJ1-5, is DTGVSQNPRHKITKRGQNVTFRCDPISEHNRLYWYRQTLGQGPEFLTYFQNEAQLEKSRLLSDRFSAERPKGSFSTLEIQRTEQGDSAMYLCASSSQGGNQPQHFGDGTRLSIL.

The rearrangement links TRBV4-3 to TRBJ2-4; D is perhaps TRBD2 (6 bases). V dropped 0 bases and J dropped 0 bases, with 12 bases sitting between them. CDR3 length: 17 amino acids. The germline CDR1 and CDR2 sequences are LGHNA and YSLEER. This CDR3 reads CASSQDAGGVAKNIQYF. The CDR3 DNA sequence: TGCGCCAGCAGCCAAGATGCCGGGGGTGTAGCCAAAAACATTCAGTACTTC.

This clone was seen more than once but under ten times. The chain is built from TRBV7-2 and TRBJ2-1, with D possibly TRBD2 on 5 matching bases. V was cut by 5 bases and J by 0 bases, with 14 bases left in between. Germline V gene data show CDR1 as SGHTA and CDR2 as FQGNSA. This CDR3 region has 16 residues. CDR3 sequence: CASSPEGSSSYNEQFF. The CDR3 nucleotides are TGTGCCAGCAGCCCAGAGGGCTCTAGCTCCTACAATGAGCAGTTCTTC. Together with reference TRBV7-2 and TRBJ2-1, the CDR3 gives the full variable domain: GAGVSQSPSNKVTEKGKDVELRCDPISGHTALYWYRQSLGQGLEFLIYFQGNSAPDKSGLPSDRFSAERTGGSVSTLTIQRTQQEDSAVYLCASSPEGSSSYNEQFFGPGTRLTVL.

This clone was counted a few times. The chain employs TRBV4-1 and TRBJ1-1, with D uncertain. Germline loops: CDR1 MGHRA, CDR2 YSYEKL. The V and J ends lost 4 bases and 4 bases respectively, with 13 bases between them. This CDR3 is 14 amino acids long. The CDR3: CASSLLGRVTEAFF. The CDR3 nucleotides read TGCGCCAGCAGCCTTCTGGGGAGGGTCACTGAAGCTTTCTTT.

V and J are TRBV6-5 and TRBJ2-3, with D possibly being TRBD1 (5 bases). The CDR3 totals 13 residues. CDR1 MNHEY and CDR2 SVGAGI come from the germline V gene. Trimming pared 6 bases from V and 2 bases from J, leaving 9 bases between. The CDR3 DNA follows: TGTGCCAGCAGGGACACTAACACAGATACGCAGTATTTT. It translates to CASRDTNTDTQYF.

This clone was counted between two and nine times. The genes are TRBV4-3 and TRBJ2-1; 10 bases agree with TRBD2. This CDR3 is built from 16 residues. V gave up 1 base and J gave up 8 bases; unmatched junction bases: 8. Germline CDR1 LGHNA, CDR2 YSLEER. Here the CDR3 reads CASSQVIPSGSYEQFF. The DNA of the CDR3 is TGCGCCAGCAGCCAAGTTATCCCTAGCGGGAGCTATGAGCAGTTCTTC.

The V and J genes are TRBV18 and TRBJ2-5; D might be TRBD1 (6 bases). V was shortened by 8 bases and J by 1 base, with 11 bases between the two germline ends. This CDR3 contains 13 residues. CDR1 is KGHSH, CDR2 LQKENI, per germline. CDR3 DNA: TGTGCCAGCCTTGACAGGATCCAAGAGACCCAGTACTTC. As protein: CASLDRIQETQYF.

The J gene is TRBJ1-5, the V gene TRBV6-5; D possibly corresponds to TRBD1 (6 bases). Germline CDR1 is MNHEY and CDR2 is SVGAGI. V dropped 5 bases and J dropped 7 bases, with 15 bases sitting between them. This CDR3 has 14 residues. The CDR3 DNA reads as TGTGCCAGCAGTGCCGGAGGGAGGGGGCAGCCCCAGCATTTT. This gives the protein CASSAGGRGQPQHF.

The chain carries TRBV28 and TRBJ1-5, with 10 bases fitting TRBD1. This CDR3 contains 15 residues. V gave up 8 bases and J gave up 4 bases; unmatched junction bases: 8. The germline V gene has CDR1 MDHEN and CDR2 SYDVKM. CDR3 sequence: CASSSGTGVNQPQHF. CDR3 bases: TGTGCCAGCTCCTCCGGGACAGGGGTGAATCAGCCCCAGCATTTT.

The rearrangement uses TRBV7-2 and TRBJ2-4, with D perhaps TRBD2 (6 bases). The CDR3 length is 14 residues. Germline values: CDR1 SGHTA, CDR2 FQGNSA. Trimming stripped 3 bases from V and 5 bases from J, with 11 bases between. CDR3 protein: CASSLIGTQNIQYF. As DNA, the CDR3 is TGTGCCAGCAGCTTGATCGGGACTCAAAACATTCAGTACTTC. The full variable domain, with the rest looked up from reference TRBV7-2 and TRBJ2-4, is GAGVSQSPSNKVTEKGKDVELRCDPISGHTALYWYRQSLGQGLEFLIYFQGNSAPDKSGLPSDRFSAERTGGSVSTLTIQRTQQEDSAVYLCASSLIGTQNIQYFGAGTRLSVL.

V and J are TRBV4-1 and TRBJ2-7, with D tentatively TRBD2 (6 bases). The V gene lost 0 bases and the J gene lost 6 bases, with 12 bases spanning the gap. In germline, CDR1 is MGHRA, CDR2 YSYEKL. CDR3 length: 14 residues. CDR3 in DNA: TGCGCCAGCAGCCAAGATCCTACCGGGGGCGAGCAGTACTTC. This sequence encodes CASSQDPTGGEQYF.

The rearrangement uses TRBV5-1 and TRBJ2-1, with 11 positions matching TRBD2. The CDR3 totals 16 residues. Germline V gene data show CDR1 as SGHRS and CDR2 as YFSETQ. V gave up 4 bases and J gave up 4 bases; unmatched junction bases: 7. CDR3 DNA sequence: TGCGCCAGCAGCACGGGACTAGCGGAGGGTTACAATGAGCAGTTCTTC. It codes for CASSTGLAEGYNEQFF.

This clone was observed a few times. The chain uses TRBV7-8 and TRBJ1-5; maybe TRBD1 (6 bases). Per the germline V gene, CDR1 is SGHVS and CDR2 is FQNEAQ. The CDR3 is 17 amino acids. V lost 1 base, J lost 6 bases, and 19 bases lay in between. The CDR3 sequence is CASSLDSHGQRGQPQHF. As DNA, the CDR3 is TGTGCCAGCAGCTTAGATTCCCACGGACAGCGCGGTCAGCCCCAGCATTTT.

This clone was detected only a few times. The chain has TRBV25-1 and TRBJ2-7; perhaps TRBD1 as D (5 bases). Trimming stripped 1 base from V and 2 bases from J, with 9 bases between. The germline CDR1 and CDR2 sequences are MGHDK and SYGVNS. The CDR3 has 14 amino acids. The CDR3 is CASSESRATYEQYF. As DNA, the CDR3 is TGTGCCAGCAGTGAATCCAGGGCAACCTACGAGCAGTACTTC.

This clone has just a few counts. The chain couples TRBV30 to TRBJ2-4; 13 bases line up with TRBD2. Germline CDR1 GTSNPN, CDR2 SVGIG (reference sequence). V was pared by 4 bases and J by 0 bases, with 12 bases of the junction left unmatched. The CDR3 is made up of 19 amino acids. The CDR3 bases are TGTGCCTGGAATCTGGAGCGGACTAGCGGGAGAGGAGCCAAAAACATTCAGTACTTC. Its protein product is CAWNLERTSGRGAKNIQYF.

V usage is TRBV30 and J usage is TRBJ2-3; 7 nucleotides align to TRBD2. V trimming: 7 bases; J trimming: 8 bases; junction bases outside the gene matches: 15. Germline V gives CDR1 GTSNPN, CDR2 SVGIG (reference sequence). This CDR3 region has 14 residues. The CDR3 sequence is CASETSRSVGTQYF. The CDR3 DNA sequence: TGTGCCTCCGAGACTAGCCGGTCTGTTGGTACGCAGTATTTT. The whole variable domain, remainder taken from reference TRBV30 and TRBJ2-3, is SQTIHQWPATLVQPVGSPLSLECTVEGTSNPNLYWYRQAAGRGLQLLFYSVGIGQISSEVPQNLSASRPQDRQFILSSKKLLLSDSGFYLCASETSRSVGTQYFGPGTRLTVL.

This clone turned up a few times. V is TRBV7-9 and J is TRBJ2-7; D call uncertain. CDR1 SEHNR and CDR2 FQNEAQ come from the germline V gene (reference sequence). This CDR3 is built from 14 residues. V was shortened by 3 bases and J by 3 bases, with 12 bases between the two germline ends. CDR3 in amino acids: CASSFLRGGYEQYF. CDR3 DNA: TGTGCCAGCAGCTTTCTACGCGGCGGCTACGAGCAGTACTTC.

This clone was seen more than once but under ten times. The rearrangement joins TRBV25-1 to TRBJ2-3; D perhaps matches TRBD2 (5 bases). The CDR3 runs 13 residues. Germline CDR1 MGHDK, CDR2 SYGVNS. V lost 5 bases, J lost 6 bases, and 12 bases lay in between. The CDR3 loop reads CASSSPGRDTQYF. The CDR3 DNA follows: TGTGCCAGCAGTTCCCCGGGAAGGGATACGCAGTATTTT.

The chain joins TRBV19 to TRBJ1-1; no clear D gene. Looked up from germline, CDR1 is LNHDA and CDR2 is SQIVND (reference sequence). This CDR3 has 13 amino acids. The ends were cut back, 3 bases at V and 6 bases at J, with 11 bases in the middle. This chain's CDR3 is CASSMSAGAEAFF. Here the CDR3 DNA reads TGTGCCAGTAGTATGTCGGCGGGTGCTGAAGCTTTCTTT.

This chain uses TRBV28 with TRBJ1-2; D is possibly TRBD1 (6 bases). The germline gives CDR1 MDHEN, CDR2 SYDVKM. The CDR3 contains 17 residues. V lost 2 bases and J 3 bases, leaving 19 bases between the germline ends. Here the CDR3 DNA reads TGTGCCAGCAGTTTAGTCCCTGGGGGCTTCAGGGACTATGGCTACACCTTC. This encodes CASSLVPGGFRDYGYTF.

This clone was detected only a few times. This chain connects TRBV19 to TRBJ2-7; the match to TRBD1 covers 9 bases. Losses at the gene ends were 3 bases for V and 9 bases for J; bases not matched to a gene: 6. The CDR3 is made up of 13 amino acids. Germline V CDR1 and CDR2: LNHDA, SQIVND (reference sequence). The CDR3 DNA follows: TGTGCCAGTAGTATCGGACAGGGGCAATTGCAGTACTTC. Protein: CASSIGQGQLQYF.

This clone was observed a handful of times. V gene TRBV7-2 combines with J gene TRBJ2-7, with D possibly being TRBD2 (6 bases). The germline gives CDR1 SGHTA, CDR2 FQGNSA. This CDR3 comprises 13 residues. Deletions cut 1 base from V and 7 bases from J, with 11 bases between. The CDR3 reads CASSLERVGEQYF. DNA of the CDR3: TGTGCCAGCAGCTTAGAGCGGGTGGGGGAGCAGTACTTC. Variable domain in full (rest from reference TRBV7-2 and TRBJ2-7): GAGVSQSPSNKVTEKGKDVELRCDPISGHTALYWYRQSLGQGLEFLIYFQGNSAPDKSGLPSDRFSAERTGGSVSTLTIQRTQQEDSAVYLCASSLERVGEQYFGPGTRLTVT.

This clone was seen more than once but under ten times. V and J are TRBV30 and TRBJ2-1, with D perhaps TRBD2 (6 bases). This CDR3 has 14 amino acids. Trimming cost V 4 bases and J 5 bases, with 15 bases left between them. Germline CDR1 GTSNPN, CDR2 SVGIG (reference sequence). The CDR3, as DNA: TGTGCCTGGACCCAGGGACTCGCTGACAATGAGCAGTTCTTC. Its translation is CAWTQGLADNEQFF.

This clone has a handful of counts. This rearrangement joins TRBV25-1 to TRBJ2-3, with TRBD1 identical over 7 bases. J was trimmed by 3 bases and V by 4 bases; bases with no gene match: 7. This CDR3 is 15 amino acids long. Germline assignment: CDR1 MGHDK and CDR2 SYGVNS. CDR3 coding DNA: TGTGCCAGCAGTGGTAGGGGGCGGGTGACAGATACGCAGTATTTT. Residues: CASSGRGRVTDTQYF.

This clone was seen only a few times. The rearrangement uses TRBV4-1 and TRBJ1-5, with D unclear. CDR3 length equals 16 residues. Germline V gene lookup returns CDR1 MGHRA and CDR2 YSYEKL. V lost 0 bases, J lost 3 bases, and 12 bases lay in between. The CDR3 loop reads CASSQDGQRPNQPQHF. DNA for the CDR3: TGCGCCAGCAGCCAAGATGGGCAAAGACCCAATCAGCCCCAGCATTTT.

This clone has just a few counts. The chain links TRBV20-1 to TRBJ2-1, with D unresolved. CDR3 length: 10 residues. CDR1 DFQATT and CDR2 SNEGSKA come from the germline V gene (reference sequence). The V gene lost 4 bases and the J gene lost 6 bases, with 4 bases spanning the gap. The chain's CDR3 is CSATPNEQFF. CDR3 nucleotides: TGCAGTGCTACTCCCAATGAGCAGTTCTTC.